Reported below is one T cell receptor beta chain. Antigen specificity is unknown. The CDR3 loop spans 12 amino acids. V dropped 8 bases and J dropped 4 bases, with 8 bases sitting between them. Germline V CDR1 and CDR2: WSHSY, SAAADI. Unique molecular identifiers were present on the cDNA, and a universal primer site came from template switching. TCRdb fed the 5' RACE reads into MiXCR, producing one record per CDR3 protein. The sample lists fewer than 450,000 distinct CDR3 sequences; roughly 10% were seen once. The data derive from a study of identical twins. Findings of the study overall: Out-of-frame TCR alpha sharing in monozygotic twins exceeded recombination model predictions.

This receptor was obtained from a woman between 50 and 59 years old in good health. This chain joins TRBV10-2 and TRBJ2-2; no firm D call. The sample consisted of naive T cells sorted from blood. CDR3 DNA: TGCGCCAGCGGAACGCCCACCGGGGAGCTGTTTTTT. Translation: CASGTPTGELFF.